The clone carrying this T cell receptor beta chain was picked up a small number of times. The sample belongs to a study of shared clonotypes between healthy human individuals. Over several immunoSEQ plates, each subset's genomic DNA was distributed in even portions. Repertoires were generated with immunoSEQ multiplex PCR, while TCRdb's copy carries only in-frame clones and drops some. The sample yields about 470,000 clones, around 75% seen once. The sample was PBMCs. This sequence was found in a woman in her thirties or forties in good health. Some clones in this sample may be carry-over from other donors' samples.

CDR3 sequence (DNA): TGTGCCAGCAGTGCTATAGGACAGGGGAACACTGAAGCTTTCTTT. As protein: CASSAIGQGNTEAFF. The chain is built from TRBV28 and TRBJ1-1, with 8 bases fitting TRBD1. V shed 5 bases, J shed 1 base, and the junction held 6 bases outside the gene matches. The CDR3 is 15 residues long. The germline CDR1 and CDR2 sequences are MDHEN and SYDVKM. The complete variable domain, with remaining parts taken from reference TRBV28 and TRBJ1-1, reads DVKVTQSSRYLVKRTGEKVFLECVQDMDHENMFWYRQDPGLGLRLIYFSYDVKMKEKGDIPEGYSVSREKKERFSLILESASTNQTSMYLCASSAIGQGNTEAFFGQGTRLTVV.